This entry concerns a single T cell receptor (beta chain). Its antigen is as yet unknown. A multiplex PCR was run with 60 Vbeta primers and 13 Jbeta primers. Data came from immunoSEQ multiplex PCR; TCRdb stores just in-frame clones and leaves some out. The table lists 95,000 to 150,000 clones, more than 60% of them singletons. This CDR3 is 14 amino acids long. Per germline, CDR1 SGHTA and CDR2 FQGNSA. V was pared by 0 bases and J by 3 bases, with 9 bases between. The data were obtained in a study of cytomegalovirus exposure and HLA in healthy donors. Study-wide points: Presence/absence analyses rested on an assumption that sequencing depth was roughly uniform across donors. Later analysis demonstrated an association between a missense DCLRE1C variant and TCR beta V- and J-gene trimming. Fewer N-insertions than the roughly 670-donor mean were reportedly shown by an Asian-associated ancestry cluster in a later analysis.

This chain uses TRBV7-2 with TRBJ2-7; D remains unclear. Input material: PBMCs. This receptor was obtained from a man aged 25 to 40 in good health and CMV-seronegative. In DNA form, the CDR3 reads TGTGCCAGCAGCTTAGCGCTGAGGAACTACGAGCAGTACTTC. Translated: CASSLALRNYEQYF. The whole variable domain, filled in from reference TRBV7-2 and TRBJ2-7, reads GAGVSQSPSNKVTEKGKDVELRCDPISGHTALYWYRQSLGQGLEFLIYFQGNSAPDKSGLPSDRFSAERTGGSVSTLTIQRTQQEDSAVYLCASSLALRNYEQYFGPGTRLTVT.